The 17 T cell receptor beta chains presented below share a single source sample, sequenced in a study of T cell repertoires in cytomegalovirus infection. TCRdb processed the reads anew with MiXCR; each CDR3 protein has one entry. The sample holds hundreds of thousands of distinct CDR3 sequences, less than 25% seen once. The source material was CD8+ T cells from PBMCs. Every receptor here comes from a human donor in good health (CMV status not recorded). Some clones in this sample may be carry-over from other donors' samples.

CDR3 loop: CASSQAQGREKLFF. The CDR3 DNA follows: TGCGCCAGCAGCCAAGCCCAGGGAAGGGAAAAACTGTTTTTT. J is TRBJ1-4 and V is TRBV4-3; a possible D gene is TRBD1 (5 bases). Germline V gene lookup returns CDR1 LGHNA and CDR2 YSLEER. The V end lost 1 base, the J end lost 8 bases, and 11 bases lay between the germline ends. This CDR3 is 14 amino acids long.

This clonotype was observed a few times. The chain links TRBV25-1 to TRBJ2-3; 8 bases are a match to TRBD1. Germline values: CDR1 MGHDK, CDR2 SYGVNS. Trimming took 2 bases from V and 3 from J; bases not matched to a gene: 7. The CDR3 extends over 16 amino acids. CDR3 bases: TGTGCCAGCAGTGAACGTCCGGACAGGGCGACAGATACGCAGTATTTT. As protein: CASSERPDRATDTQYF.

With respect to this clonotype: The junction departs from germline at one end; a sequencing error may be responsible. The chain joins TRBV6-8 to TRBJ2-1; possibly TRBD1 for D (6 bases). The CDR3 consists of 11 residues. Looked up from germline, CDR1 is MNHGY and CDR2 is SAAAGT. Here the CDR3 reads CVSRIGTEQFF. The CDR3 nucleotides read TGTGTCAGCAGAATCGGGACAGAGCAGTTCTTC.

The J gene is TRBJ1-2, the V gene TRBV29-1; 7 bases are a match to TRBD1. Germline lookup yields CDR1 SQVTM and CDR2 ANQGSEA. The CDR3 is 14 residues long. J was trimmed by 3 bases and V by 5 bases; bases with no gene match: 9. The CDR3 coding sequence is TGCAGCGTTCCAGGACAGGCGGCCCACTATGGCTACACCTTC. It is translated as CSVPGQAAHYGYTF.

The rearrangement joins TRBV7-9 to TRBJ2-6; weak D call: TRBD2 (5 bases). Trimming removed 3 bases from V and 4 bases from J, with 10 bases in between. CDR3 length equals 15 residues. Germline V lookup: CDR1 SEHNR, CDR2 FQNEAQ (reference sequence). The CDR3 DNA follows: TGTGCCAGCAGCTTTTCCGGGAACGGGGCCAACGTCCTGACTTTC. It encodes CASSFSGNGANVLTF.

This clonotype showed up just a few times. J is TRBJ2-2 and V is TRBV24-1; possibly TRBD1 for D (5 bases). V lost 1 base to trimming and J lost 0 bases, with 8 bases between them. This CDR3 contains 16 residues. Germline CDR1 reads KGHDR; CDR2 reads SFDVKD. The CDR3 nucleotides are TGTGCCACCAGTGATTTTAGGACAACGAACACCGGGGAGCTGTTTTTT. As protein: CATSDFRTTNTGELFF.

This clonotype was detected many times. The chain links TRBV10-3 to TRBJ2-1; the D gene could be TRBD1 or TRBD2 (5 bases each). Per germline, CDR1 ENHRY and CDR2 SYGVKD. Trimming shortened V by 6 bases and J by 0 bases, and 6 bases separated the two germline ends. The CDR3 loop spans 13 amino acids. The CDR3 bases are TGTGCCATCAGGGGACCCTCCTACAATGAGCAGTTCTTC. This encodes CAIRGPSYNEQFF.

This chain uses TRBV19 with TRBJ1-2; possibly TRBD1 for D (5 bases). V was pared by 3 bases and J by 8 bases, with 16 bases between. The germline CDR1 and CDR2 sequences are LNHDA and SQIVND (reference sequence). This CDR3 spans 14 amino acids. The CDR3 DNA follows: TGTGCCAGTAGTATGGGGGTCCTCCTGGACGGCTACACCTTC. It codes for CASSMGVLLDGYTF.

Only a few counts were recorded for this clonotype. The junction does not match germline at one end; this may be a read error. This rearrangement joins TRBV7-7 to TRBJ2-3, with 8 bases aligning to TRBD2. Per germline, CDR1 SSHAT and CDR2 FNYEAQ (reference sequence). The length of the CDR3 is 16 residues. DNA of the CDR3: TGTGCTAGCAGCTTAGTGCCCGGGGGGGGCACAGATACGCAGTATTTT. Translated, it gives CASSLVPGGGTDTQYF.

In its sample, this clonotype was seen a few times. The chain is built from TRBV6-2 or TRBV6-3 and TRBJ2-1; 9 positions agree with TRBD2. The CDR3 loop spans 17 amino acids. CDR1 and CDR2 from the germline V gene are MNHEY and SVGEGT. V dropped 4 bases and J dropped 4; count of bases not matched to a gene: 11. CDR3 in DNA: TGTGCCAGCAGTTCAACACCGGGGCGGGGGGGTTACAATGAGCAGTTCTTC. Protein product: CASSSTPGRGGYNEQFF.

The chain has TRBV6-2 or TRBV6-3 and TRBJ2-1; 9 bases map to TRBD1. The last part of the DNA fits TRBJ2-7 better; the J call may be wrong. Germline lookup yields CDR1 MNHEY and CDR2 SVGEGT. The CDR3 is 13 amino acids. CDR3 bases: TGTGCCAGCGGACAGGGGTTTTACAATGAGCAGTACTTC. It yields the protein CASGQGFYNEQYF.

This clonotype came up many times. The genes are TRBV29-1 and TRBJ1-1; 8 nucleotides agree with TRBD1. The germline V gene encodes CDR1 SQVTM and CDR2 ANQGSEA. V dropped 4 bases and J dropped 3; count of bases not matched to a gene: 7. The CDR3 has 14 residues. CDR3 amino acids: CSVAGQGGYTEAFF. In DNA form, the CDR3 reads TGCAGCGTTGCTGGACAGGGCGGGTACACTGAAGCTTTCTTT.

This clonotype was picked up many times. The chain uses TRBV5-6 and TRBJ2-7; 9 nucleotides align to TRBD1. Trimming removed 4 bases from V and 1 base from J; junction bases left unmatched: 6. This CDR3 has 15 residues. Germline assignment: CDR1 SGHDT and CDR2 YYEEEE. CDR3: CASSAPGQGSYEQYF. Written as DNA, the CDR3 is TGTGCCAGCAGCGCGCCGGGACAGGGTTCCTACGAGCAGTACTTC.

This clonotype was recorded at least ten times. The CDR3 loop is CASSPIGNEQFF. In DNA form, the CDR3 reads TGTGCCAGCAGCCCGATTGGCAATGAGCAGTTCTTC. The chain links TRBV7-6 to TRBJ2-1, with D uncertain. This CDR3 is 12 amino acids long. Germline CDR1 reads SGHVS; CDR2 reads FNYEAQ. Trimming cost V 5 bases and J 6 bases, with 8 bases left between them.

This clonotype occurred once. J is TRBJ2-1 and V is TRBV11-2, with 7 bases fitting TRBD1. The CDR3 totals 16 residues. Germline CDR1 SGHAT, CDR2 FQNNGV. V shed 3 bases and J 6 bases; nucleotides not matched to a gene: 11. The CDR3 coding sequence is TGTGCCAGCAGCTTTGCGGACAGGAAACGGGCCAATGAGCAGTTCTTC. It specifies CASSFADRKRANEQFF.

The chain recombines TRBV6-1 with TRBJ2-3; D not certain. Trimming removed 8 bases at V and 5 bases at J, with 5 bases between. The CDR3 consists of 10 residues. From germline, CDR1 is MNHNS and CDR2 SASEGT. The CDR3 bases are TGTGCCAGCTTGGGAGATACGCAGTATTTT. Translation gives CASLGDTQYF.

The chain employs TRBV14 and TRBJ2-7; D is uncertain. This CDR3 spans 15 amino acids. Trimming removed 0 bases from V and 3 bases from J, with 12 bases in between. The germline V gene has CDR1 SGHDN and CDR2 FVKESK. The CDR3 DNA is TGTGCCAGCAGCCAAGACCGCAGCCTAGTCTACGAGCAGTACTTC. This translates into CASSQDRSLVYEQYF.